The present entry profiles one TCR beta chain with its context. Its antigen is currently unknown. The V and J ends lost 0 bases and 5 bases respectively, with 8 bases between them. The germline V gene has CDR1 KGHDR and CDR2 SFDVKD. The CDR3 is 14 amino acids. Described treatment: roughly 18 received Ad26.COV2.S at low or high dose, single or two shots; 5 received placebo; per-sample allocation not given. It was on day 63 after the first vaccine or placebo injection that samples were taken. These data are taken from a study of Ad26.COV2.S vaccination and SARS-CoV-2 variants. Study information: Once or twice, 56 days apart, Ad26.COV2.S was delivered intramuscularly.

General study findings and limits: Spike-specific responses of CD8+ and CD4+ T cells were reported to display substantial breadth after vaccination. Researchers cautioned that TCR breadth and depth analyses may have underestimated total T cell responses. Spike-specific TCR breadth was greater in vaccine than placebo recipients.

TCRdb's table, derived via immunoSEQ multiplex PCR, lists solely in-frame clones and lacks some. Of about 680,000 clones listed, approximately 88% are singletons. Sequenced here: peripheral blood, sampled in a trial of Ad26.COV2.S vaccine versus placebo. This receptor was taken from a person aged 18-60 years who received the Ad26.COV2.S COVID-19 vaccine or a placebo. V and J are TRBV24-1 and TRBJ2-3, with D uncertain. Written as DNA, the CDR3 is TGTGCCACCAGTGATTTGACACTTGGAGATACGCAGTATTTT. This codes for CATSDLTLGDTQYF.